Here is one T cell receptor (beta chain) with its context. Its antigen is still unknown. The data belong to a study of shared clonotypes between healthy human individuals. Regarding the study as a whole: Few donors limited the genetic and exposure-history diversity represented.

This table comes from immunoSEQ multiplex PCR, and its TCRdb copy is limited to in-frame clones, with some not included. Of millions of clones in the sample, 90% to 95% were seen once. V was clipped by 3 bases and J by 2 bases, with 6 bases between them. This CDR3 spans 13 amino acids. From germline, CDR1 is MNHEY and CDR2 SMNVEV (reference sequence). Sequencing was carried out using naive CD4+ T cells sorted from blood. Subset in this sample: CD45RA+ positively selected. The TCR sequence derives from a man younger than 35 in good health. The chain uses TRBV27 and TRBJ2-3; D is unresolved. CDR3 bases: TGTGCCAGCAGTTTCCCCGACACAGATACGCAGTATTTT. Amino acids: CASSFPDTDTQYF.